The 20 T cell receptor beta chains below were found in one sample sequenced in a study of T cells in Graves' hyperthyroidism and ophthalmopathy. Authors of the study amplified TCR beta CDR3 regions from RNA transcripts. TCR CDR3 regions were first amplified by RT-PCR with HTBI primers. TCRdb called the multiplex PCR reads again in MiXCR, with one record for every CDR3 protein. This sample has around 600,000 distinct CDR3 sequences, with about 14% found just once. What was sequenced was blood. The receptors stem from a woman aged 45-65 years with Graves' ophthalmopathy.

In its sample, this clonotype was seen many times. This chain uses TRBV20-1 with TRBJ1-5; no clear D gene. V was shortened by 3 bases and J by 6 bases, with 9 bases between the two germline ends. The CDR3 consists of 12 residues. Germline values: CDR1 DFQATT, CDR2 SNEGSKA (reference sequence). The CDR3 protein is CSASSGGQPQHF. The CDR3 bases are TGCAGTGCTAGCAGCGGAGGTCAGCCCCAGCATTTT.

This clonotype was recorded many times. The rearrangement links TRBV28 to TRBJ2-3; no clear D gene. The CDR3 consists of 15 residues. Per germline, CDR1 MDHEN and CDR2 SYDVKM. Trimming cost V 3 bases and J 3 bases, with 13 bases left between them. The CDR3 region has the DNA TGTGCCAGCAGTTTCCGGCTTGAGGAAACAGATACGCAGTATTTT. Protein sequence: CASSFRLEETDTQYF.

This clonotype was seen ten or more times. The chain recombines TRBV18 with TRBJ2-7, with D perhaps TRBD2 (5 bases). Trimming removed 0 bases at V and 5 bases at J, with 8 bases between. The CDR3 sequence is 13 residues long. Per germline, CDR1 KGHSH and CDR2 LQKENI. This CDR3 is CASSPPGIDEQYF. The CDR3 DNA reads TGTGCCAGCTCACCACCCGGGATCGACGAGCAGTACTTC.

The sample holds many counts of this clonotype. This chain joins TRBV12-3 or TRBV12-4 and TRBJ2-7; TRBD1 matches 7 bases. The CDR3 consists of 14 residues. V shed 6 bases and J 3 bases; nucleotides not matched to a gene: 8. CDR3 bases: TGTGCCAGCAGGAAGACAGGGTCCGACTACGAGCAGTACTTC. Translated: CASRKTGSDYEQYF.

In this sample, this clonotype turned up a few times. This rearrangement joins TRBV4-1 to TRBJ2-2, with 9 nucleotides matching TRBD1. From germline, CDR1 is MGHRA and CDR2 YSYEKL. The length of the CDR3 is 17 residues. J lost 5 bases, V lost 1 base, and 8 bases had no gene match. CDR3 nucleotide sequence: TGCGCCAGCAGCCAAGCAAGGGACAGGGTGAAGACCGGGGAGCTGTTTTTT. Translation: CASSQARDRVKTGELFF.

This sequence joins TRBV5-1 and TRBJ2-3; TRBD1 agrees at 9 bases. The CDR3 runs to 19 residues. Germline CDR1 and CDR2: SGHRS and YFSETQ. Unmatched junction bases numbered 14, after V lost 3 bases and J lost 0 bases. The CDR3 sequence: CASSSVYRTGAMSTDTQYF. The CDR3 DNA reads as TGCGCCAGCAGCTCCGTCTATCGGACAGGGGCCATGAGCACAGATACGCAGTATTTT.

In this sample, this clonotype turned up many times. The chain employs TRBV20-1 and TRBJ2-3; D is unresolved. This CDR3 comprises 12 residues. The V gene lost 0 bases and the J gene lost 5 bases, with 6 bases spanning the gap. Germline CDR1 and CDR2: DFQATT and SNEGSKA (reference sequence). CDR3 sequence (DNA): TGCAGTGCTAGAGATTCAAGAGATACGCAGTATTTT. It yields the protein CSARDSRDTQYF.

This chain joins TRBV28 and TRBJ1-2; D call uncertain. This CDR3 is built from 11 residues. Germline assignment: CDR1 MDHEN and CDR2 SYDVKM. Trimming shortened V by 1 base and J by 7 bases, and 4 bases separated the two germline ends. This CDR3 is CASSLLGGYTF. The CDR3 bases are TGTGCCAGCAGTTTATTGGGTGGCTACACCTTC.

This clonotype occurred a few times. This may arise from a read error, as a much more abundant clone is one base away. The chain has TRBV20-1 and TRBJ2-1; possible D gene TRBD2, 5 bases. V was trimmed by 1 base and J by 8 bases, leaving 15 bases between them. This CDR3 region has 14 residues. Germline V lookup: CDR1 DFQATT, CDR2 SNEGSKA (reference sequence). DNA of the CDR3: TGCAGTGCTAGAGGGAGGATCGGGTACGATGAGCAGTTCTTC. As protein: CSARGRIGYDEQFF.

Many counts were recorded for this clonotype. In DNA form, the CDR3 reads TGTGCCAGTAGTGTCGGGGCTAGCGGGAGCGAGACCCAGTACTTC. Residues: CASSVGASGSETQYF. This chain joins TRBV19 and TRBJ2-5; 10 nucleotides line up with TRBD2. The CDR3 loop spans 15 amino acids. V gave up 5 bases and J gave up 5 bases; unmatched junction bases: 8. Per the germline V gene, CDR1 is LNHDA and CDR2 is SQIVND (reference sequence). Supplemented by reference TRBV19 and TRBJ2-5, the full variable domain reads DGGITQSPKYLFRKEGQNVTLSCEQNLNHDAMYWYRQDPGQGLRLIYYSQIVNDFQKGDIAEGYSVSREKKESFPLTVTSAQKNPTAFYLCASSVGASGSETQYFGPGTRLLVL.

Ten or more counts support this clonotype. The chain links TRBV3-1 to TRBJ2-5; D call uncertain. This CDR3 contains 13 residues. The V gene's germline CDR1 is LGHDT and CDR2 YNNKEL (reference sequence). V lost 4 bases, J lost 5 bases, and 11 bases lay in between. The CDR3 region is CASSPHGWETQYF. The DNA of the CDR3 is TGTGCCAGCAGCCCCCACGGCTGGGAGACCCAGTACTTC.

This clonotype came up many times. The chain carries TRBV7-2 and TRBJ2-1; D is undetermined. Germline loops: CDR1 SGHTA, CDR2 FQGNSA. Trimming shortened V by 5 bases and J by 10 bases, and 9 bases separated the two germline ends. CDR3 size: 11 residues. CDR3 sequence: CASSNIGEQFF. The CDR3 nucleotides are TGTGCCAGCAGCAACATTGGGGAGCAGTTCTTC.

Many counts were recorded for this clonotype. The J gene is TRBJ2-7, the V gene TRBV12-3 or TRBV12-4; D not resolved. Trimming pared 6 bases from V and 6 bases from J, leaving 18 bases between. The CDR3 length is 14 residues. CDR3 in amino acids: CASSFYTIIAEQYF. CDR3 bases: TGTGCCAGCAGCTTTTATACAATAATAGCCGAGCAGTACTTC.

In this sample, this clonotype turned up many times. The chain has TRBV18 and TRBJ1-5, with 7 bases aligning to TRBD1. Germline V lookup: CDR1 KGHSH, CDR2 LQKENI. Germline trimming cut 4 bases from V and 4 bases from J; bases unmatched to any gene: 4. The CDR3 runs 14 residues. CDR3 in amino acids: CASSLGQENQPQHF. The CDR3 DNA reads as TGTGCCAGCTCACTAGGACAGGAAAATCAGCCCCAGCATTTT.

This clonotype has a count of ten or more. This rearrangement joins TRBV7-9 to TRBJ1-1; D unresolved. This CDR3 region has 15 residues. V gave up 8 bases and J gave up 0 bases, with 16 bases separating them. Germline V gives CDR1 SEHNR, CDR2 FQNEAQ (reference sequence). The CDR3 region has the DNA TGTGCCAGCCGAGCGGCAGCGGGTTTGAACACTGAAGCTTTCTTT. This codes for CASRAAAGLNTEAFF. Drawing the rest from reference TRBV7-9 and TRBJ1-1, the complete variable domain is DTGVSQNPRHKITKRGQNVTFRCDPISEHNRLYWYRQTLGQGPEFLTYFQNEAQLEKSRLLSDRFSAERPKGSFSTLEIQRTEQGDSAMYLCASRAAAGLNTEAFFGQGTRLTVV.

This clonotype occurred many times. The rearrangement uses TRBV5-1 and TRBJ2-3; D not resolved. The CDR3 totals 13 residues. The V gene lost 4 bases and the J gene lost 2 bases, with 8 bases spanning the gap. Germline values: CDR1 SGHRS, CDR2 YFSETQ. CDR3 amino acids: CASSRTFTDTQYF. The DNA for the CDR3 is TGCGCCAGCAGCCGGACGTTCACAGATACGCAGTATTTT.

The sample holds a few counts of this clonotype. The V call is TRBV29-1, the J call TRBJ1-1; 10 nucleotides align to TRBD1. The germline gives CDR1 SQVTM, CDR2 ANQGSEA. This CDR3 comprises 14 residues. The ends lost 8 bases at V and 0 bases at J; junction bases unmatched: 6. This CDR3 is CSLGTGELNTEAFF. CDR3 DNA: TGCAGCCTTGGGACAGGGGAATTGAACACTGAAGCTTTCTTT.

V usage is TRBV6-1 and J usage is TRBJ2-1; the D is unclear. V was cut by 5 bases and J by 8 bases, with 13 bases left in between. This CDR3 contains 13 residues. Germline V CDR1 and CDR2: MNHNS, SASEGT. CDR3 nucleotides: TGTGCCAGCAGTTACTTGAACATCGATGAGCAGTTCTTC. Its protein product is CASSYLNIDEQFF.

This clonotype was seen repeatedly, ten times or more. The chain uses TRBV12-3 or TRBV12-4 and TRBJ2-7, with D possibly matching TRBD1 (5 bases). This CDR3 has 15 amino acids. The V gene lost 2 bases and the J gene lost 2 bases, with 13 bases spanning the gap. The CDR3: CASSLHQGSAYEQYF. CDR3 coding DNA: TGTGCCAGCAGTTTACACCAGGGAAGCGCCTACGAGCAGTACTTC.

This clonotype was observed at least ten times. The rearrangement uses TRBV6-1 and TRBJ2-3; perhaps D is TRBD1 or TRBD2 (5 bases each). Between the trimmed V and J ends, which lost 4 bases and 4 bases, there was a span of 21 bases. The length of the CDR3 is 17 residues. Per the germline V gene, CDR1 is MNHNS and CDR2 is SASEGT. CDR3 DNA: TGTGCCAGCAGTGTCCGGGGCCTCGGTTTTTTTTCAGATACGCAGTATTTT. Translated: CASSVRGLGFFSDTQYF.